The sequence of this T cell receptor (beta chain) was determined in a study of beta chain features in type 1 diabetes. Every isolated RNA sample was fully reverse transcribed, so sequencing captured expressed TCRB transcripts. The method was immunoSEQ multiplex PCR; TCRdb's version includes in-frame clones alone and lacks a portion of them. The data show about 320,000 clones, around 15% seen once. The table lists this clone with a few counts. Its matching antigen is unknown. Broader study findings: Since sequencing was performed on cDNA, cells with high TCR expression could be over-represented.

This CDR3 is 18 amino acids long. CDR1 and CDR2 from the germline V gene are MNHEY and SMNVEV (reference sequence). V shed 6 bases, J shed 0 bases, and the junction held 9 bases outside the gene matches. V is TRBV27 and J is TRBJ2-1; 12 nucleotides line up with TRBD2. Sequences were obtained from central memory CD4+ T cells from blood. This clonotype was obtained from a man between 25 and 39 years old in good health. The CDR3 loop is CASRMTSGSYSSYNEQFF. The CDR3, as DNA: TGTGCCAGCAGGATGACTAGCGGGAGTTACAGCTCCTACAATGAGCAGTTCTTC.